This TCR beta chain was found in a study of blood T cell repertoires in COVID-19. Overall study: Acute and convalescent COVID-19 samples came from the United States, Italy and Spain.

Source study methods: Amplification from reference gene primers served as the basis for estimated nucleated cell counts. Clones were read by immunoSEQ multiplex PCR, and TCRdb kept only the in-frame ones, dropping some. V and J calls and clone size are given by that table; D and trimming were obtained from the DNA. The profile shows some 120,000 clones, roughly four fifths of them singletons. Those enrolled in Seattle joined during active infection and were followed longitudinally afterward. What was sequenced was peripheral blood. This clonotype was obtained from a man of 80 years or more with COVID-19, enrolled during active disease.

This CDR3 reads CASSLGDRWGLYGYTF. CDR3 coding DNA: TGTGCCAGCAGCTTAGGAGACAGGTGGGGGCTCTATGGCTACACCTTC. The chain carries TRBV11-3 and TRBJ1-2; D is perhaps TRBD1 (6 bases). The CDR3 totals 16 residues. Germline values: CDR1 SGHNT, CDR2 YENEEA. V lost 1 base and J 4 bases, leaving 16 bases between the germline ends.